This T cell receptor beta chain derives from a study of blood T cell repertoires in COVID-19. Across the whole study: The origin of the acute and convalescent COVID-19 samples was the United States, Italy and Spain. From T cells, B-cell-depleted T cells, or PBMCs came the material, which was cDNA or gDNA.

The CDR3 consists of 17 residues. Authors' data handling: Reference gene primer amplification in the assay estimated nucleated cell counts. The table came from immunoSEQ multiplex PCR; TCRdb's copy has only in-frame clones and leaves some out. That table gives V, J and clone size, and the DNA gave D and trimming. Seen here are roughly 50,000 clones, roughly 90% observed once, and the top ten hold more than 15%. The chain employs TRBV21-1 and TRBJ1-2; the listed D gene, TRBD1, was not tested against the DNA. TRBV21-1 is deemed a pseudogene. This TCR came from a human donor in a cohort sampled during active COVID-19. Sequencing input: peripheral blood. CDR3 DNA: TGTGCCAGCAGCAAAGGCCCCAGGGTTTTGGGTAACTATGGCTACACCTTC. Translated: CASSKGPRVLGNYGYTF.